This T cell receptor (beta chain) appears in the sequencing data of a study of T cell responses to AZD1222 COVID-19 vaccine. Study-level information: Recipients boosted at about 4 weeks or about 12 weeks are pooled. Notes on the study in general: Nearly half of the spike-specific TCRs reportedly recognize variant regions that carry no mutations.

Method: immunoSEQ multiplex PCR; TCRdb's copy keeps in-frame clones and lacks some. The data contain 150,000 to 200,000 clones, around 94% of them singletons. Germline assignment: CDR1 SGHTS and CDR2 YDEGEE. With 3 bases removed from V and 0 bases from J, the gap between germline ends came to 15 bases. The CDR3 has 16 amino acids. About this clone itself: Its target is not known.

The material sequenced was peripheral blood, taken on day 0 of AZD1222 vaccination. The chain employs TRBV5-8 and TRBJ1-2; D possibly corresponds to TRBD1 (5 bases). The TCR was taken from an adult in good health. The CDR3 protein is CASSWGTRRANYGYTF. The CDR3 DNA reads as TGTGCCAGCAGCTGGGGCACCCGGAGGGCTAACTATGGCTACACCTTC.